A single T cell receptor (beta chain) is shown here with its context. This sample is drawn from a study of blood T cell repertoires in COVID-19. Study-wide background: Some COVID-19 samples were acute and others convalescent; all came from the United States, Italy and Spain. PBMCs, B-cell-depleted T cells, or T cells were the source of the cDNA or gDNA that made up the material.

The CDR3 consists of 14 residues. The J segment lost 6 bases and the V segment lost 6 bases, leaving 7 bases of the junction unmatched. Germline values: CDR1 LNHDA, CDR2 SQIVND (reference sequence). Methods used by the authors: Estimation of nucleated cell counts relied on the amplification of reference gene primers. Only in-frame clones appear in the TCRdb table, and some are missing; sequencing was by immunoSEQ multiplex PCR. From that table come the V and J calls and clone size; the DNA was used to work out D and trimming. The data show almost 55,000 clones, 85% to 90% seen once. Sequenced sample: peripheral blood. The V and J genes are TRBV19 and TRBJ1-1, with 10 bases lining up with TRBD1. The sequence was collected from a human donor in a cohort sampled during active COVID-19. The CDR3 spells CASRGDRGAAEAFF. Here the CDR3 DNA reads TGTGCCAGTAGAGGGGACAGGGGAGCGGCTGAAGCTTTCTTT.